This T cell receptor beta chain was identified during a study of PD-1 blockade in classical Hodgkin lymphoma. TCRdb's copy holds only in-frame clones and misses some; the assay was immunoSEQ multiplex PCR. The table shows about 86,000 clones, with roughly 90% occurring only once. Study-level results: It was among complete responders that baseline diversity resembled that of newly diagnosed patients. Relative to healthy donors, newly diagnosed patients reportedly had lower baseline TCR diversity, which was reported as lower still in relapsed/refractory patients. Nivolumab initiated under 1 year post-ASCT led to patient exclusion.

Every patient relapsed after autologous stem cell transplantation, and brentuximab vedotin exposure varied. Complete response, partial response or progressive disease made up the best responses. This clone showed up just once. Its antigen remains unknown. Different DNA sequences within this sample yield the same CDR3. CDR3 size: 15 residues. Germline-derived CDR1 and CDR2 are MGHRA and YSYEKL. V was trimmed by 0 bases and J by 3 bases, leaving 12 bases between them. Sequenced material: peripheral blood mononuclear cells (PBMCs), taken at baseline. The V call is TRBV4-1, the J call TRBJ2-7; D perhaps matches TRBD2 (6 bases). The TCR sequence derives from a human donor with classical Hodgkin lymphoma. CDR3 nucleotides: TGCGCCAGCAGCCAAGAGGCGGGGCGGAACTACGAGCAGTACTTC. Protein: CASSQEAGRNYEQYF.